The 3 T cell receptor beta chains below were found in one sample sequenced in a study of monozygotic twins with inflammatory bowel disease. TCRdb processed the 5' RACE reads again and assigns one entry to each CDR3 protein, with no DNA. This repertoire comprises 440,000 or so distinct CDR3 sequences; its ten largest clones make up about 2.3%. Sequences were obtained from blood. Source of these receptors: a human donor with ulcerative colitis or Crohn's disease, or a healthy co-twin of an affected twin (not recorded which).

This rearrangement joins TRBV30 to TRBJ1-6; TCRdb gives TRBD1 as the D gene, but with no DNA this cannot be confirmed. The CDR3 consists of 16 residues. Germline V gene lookup returns CDR1 GTSNPN and CDR2 SVGIG (reference sequence). The CDR3 loop is CAWSAPGSARNSPLHF.

The gene calls are TRBV29-1 and TRBJ2-1; TCRdb reports TRBD2, a call that lacks DNA to check it against. Germline CDR1 and CDR2: SQVTM and ANQGSEA. The CDR3 sequence is 15 residues long. CDR3 residues: CSGRKGKASYNEQFF.

This chain joins TRBV20-1 and TRBJ2-7; as DNA is missing, the TRBD2 call by TCRdb cannot be tested. The CDR3 is 13 residues long. CDR1 DFQATT and CDR2 SNEGSKA come from the germline V gene (reference sequence). The chain's CDR3 is CSASLALSYEQYF.